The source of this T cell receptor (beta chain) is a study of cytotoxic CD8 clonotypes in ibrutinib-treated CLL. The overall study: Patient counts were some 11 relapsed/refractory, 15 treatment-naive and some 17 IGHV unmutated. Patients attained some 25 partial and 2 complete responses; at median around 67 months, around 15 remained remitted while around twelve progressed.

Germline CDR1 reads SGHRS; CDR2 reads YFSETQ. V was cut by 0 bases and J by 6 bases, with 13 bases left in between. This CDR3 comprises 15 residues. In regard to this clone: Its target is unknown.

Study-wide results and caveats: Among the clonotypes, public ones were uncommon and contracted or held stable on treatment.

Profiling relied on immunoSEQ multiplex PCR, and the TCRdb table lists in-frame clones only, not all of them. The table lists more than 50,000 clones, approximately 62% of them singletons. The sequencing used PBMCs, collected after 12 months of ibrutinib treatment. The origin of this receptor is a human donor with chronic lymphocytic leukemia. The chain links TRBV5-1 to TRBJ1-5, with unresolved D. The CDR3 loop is CASSLVSGPGQPQHF. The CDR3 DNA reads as TGCGCCAGCAGCTTGGTGTCCGGGCCGGGTCAGCCCCAGCATTTT.